Listed below are T cell receptor beta chains from one sample, sequenced in a study of T cell changes during pregnancy in multiple sclerosis. Sequencing used immunoSEQ multiplex PCR; TCRdb keeps in-frame clones, though not all of them. The data hold about 60,000 clones, with about 90% observed a single time. The sample was peripheral blood, taken in the third trimester of pregnancy. These receptors all stem from a female donor in good health, enrolled as a control in a pregnancy study. CDR3s include the opening cysteine and the closing phenylalanine or tryptophan. A D gene is named only where the DNA matches it firmly. For some rows the clone size is stated as once, few or many, or as a class when expanded; others skip it.

D: .; J: TRBJ2-3; V: TRBV5-1; size: .; DNA: TGCGCCAGCAGTGTAGGCGGCTGGGGCACAGATACGCAGTATTTT; CDR3: CASSVGGWGTDTQYF
D: .; J: TRBJ2-2; V: TRBV10-2; size: .; DNA: TGCGCCAGCCTCGGGGGAAACACCGGGGAGCTGTTTTTT; CDR3: CASLGGNTGELFF
D: TRBD1; J: TRBJ1-1; V: TRBV18; size: few; DNA: TGTGCCAGCTCTCCGGACAGGGGAGACACTGAAGCTTTCTTT; CDR3: CASSPDRGDTEAFF
D: TRBD2; J: TRBJ2-5; V: TRBV5-4; size: .; DNA: TGTGCCAGCAGCTTGGCCGGGGGGAGTAGAGGGGAGACCCAGTACTTC; CDR3: CASSLAGGSRGETQYF
D: .; J: TRBJ1-2; V: TRBV27; size: few; DNA: TGTGCCAGCAAGACAGGCGCTCGTACGGGCTACACCTTC; CDR3: CASKTGARTGYTF
D: .; J: TRBJ1-1; V: TRBV10-2; size: .; DNA: TGCGCCAGCAGTGAGAGACACCCGAACACTGAAGCTTTCTTT; CDR3: CASSERHPNTEAFF
D: .; J: TRBJ1-5; V: TRBV19; size: .; DNA: TGTGCCAGTAGTATCATGGTTGGGGGGGATCAGCCCCAGCATTTT; CDR3: CASSIMVGGDQPQHF
D: .; J: TRBJ2-4; V: TRBV2; size: .; DNA: TGTGCCAGCAGTAAACTTAACATTCAGTACTTC; CDR3: CASSKLNIQYF
D: .; J: TRBJ2-6; V: TRBV5-1; size: .; DNA: TGCGCCAGCAGCTGGGACAACTCTGGGGCCAACGTCCTGACTTTC; CDR3: CASSWDNSGANVLTF
D: .; J: TRBJ2-5; V: TRBV7-2; size: .; DNA: TGTGCCAGCAGCTTAGGTGGCAGCCCGCGAGGGACCCAGTACTTC; CDR3: CASSLGGSPRGTQYF
D: .; J: TRBJ2-2; V: TRBV5-1; size: .; DNA: TGCGCCAGCAGCTACAGGGTCGGGGAGCTGTTTTTT; CDR3: CASSYRVGELFF
D: .; J: TRBJ2-7; V: TRBV5-1; size: .; DNA: TGCGCCAGCCGTGGAGGGAACTACGAGCAGTACTTC; CDR3: CASRGGNYEQYF
D: TRBD2; J: TRBJ2-7; V: TRBV6-1; size: .; DNA: TGTGCCACCACAAGACGAGAGACCGGGGGGGGACGCCGGTACTTC; CDR3: CATTRRETGGGRRYF
D: TRBD1; J: TRBJ2-3; V: TRBV7-6; size: .; DNA: TGTGCCAGCAGCTTTACACCGGGACAGGGGTTAGCGGGATCCAAACCAGATACGCAGTATTTT; CDR3: CASSFTPGQGLAGSKPDTQYF
D: TRBD1; J: TRBJ2-3; V: TRBV4-2; size: once; DNA: TGTGCCAGCAGCCTACGTTCGGGACAGGGGGTGACAGATACGCAGTATTTT; CDR3: CASSLRSGQGVTDTQYF
D: TRBD1; J: TRBJ1-2; V: TRBV6-5; size: .; DNA: TGTGCCAGCAGCCCCTGGACAGGGGACTATGGCTACACCTTC; CDR3: CASSPWTGDYGYTF
D: TRBD2; J: TRBJ2-5; V: TRBV27; size: .; DNA: TGTGCCAGCAGTTTGGCGGGAGAGCGGGAGACCCAGTACTTC; CDR3: CASSLAGERETQYF
D: TRBD1; J: TRBJ2-2; V: TRBV27; size: once; DNA: TGTGCCAGCGGAGGACAGGGGGCCGGGGAGCTGTTTTTT; CDR3: CASGGQGAGELFF
D: .; J: TRBJ2-7; V: TRBV7-2; size: once; DNA: TGTGCCAGCAGCTTAGAGGGGGGGAGGTACGAGCAGTACTTC; CDR3: CASSLEGGRYEQYF
D: .; J: TRBJ1-1; V: TRBV7-2; size: .; DNA: TGTGCCAGCAGCCTGGCGGGGATTTCGAACACTGAAGCTTTCTTT; CDR3: CASSLAGISNTEAFF
D: .; J: TRBJ1-4; V: TRBV18; size: .; DNA: TGTGCCAGCTCACTGTCTATTACAGGGCTGAATGGTGATGAAAAACTGTTTTTT; CDR3: CASSLSITGLNGDEKLFF
D: TRBD2; J: TRBJ2-2; V: TRBV12-5; size: .; DNA: TGTGCTAGTGGTTCCCCTACACTAGCGGGAGGGCACACCGGGGAGCTGTTTTTT; CDR3: CASGSPTLAGGHTGELFF
D: TRBD2; J: TRBJ2-5; V: TRBV6-1; size: .; DNA: TGTGCCAGCAGTGAAGGAAGCGGGAGAGAAGCGTGGGATCAAGAGACCCAGTACTTC; CDR3: CASSEGSGREAWDQETQYF
D: .; J: TRBJ2-2; V: TRBV10-3; size: once; DNA: TGTGCCATCTCCATCTTCGGGAACACCGGGGAGCTGTTTTTT; CDR3: CAISIFGNTGELFF
D: .; J: TRBJ1-1; V: TRBV5-1; size: .; DNA: TGCGCCAGCAGCTTGGTGGCAGGGATGAACACTGAAGCTTTCTTT; CDR3: CASSLVAGMNTEAFF
D: TRBD2; J: TRBJ2-7; V: TRBV7-2; size: .; DNA: TGTGCCAGCAGCCTCCGGGGGGGTGCTTCCGAGCAGTACTTC; CDR3: CASSLRGGASEQYF
D: .; J: TRBJ1-5; V: TRBV4-1; size: .; DNA: TGCGCCAGCAGTCCCGAAGGGGGTTATAGCAATCAGCCCCAGCATTTT; CDR3: CASSPEGGYSNQPQHF
D: .; J: TRBJ2-7; V: TRBV5-4; size: .; DNA: TGTGCCAGCAGCTTGGACAACTACGAGCAGTACTTC; CDR3: CASSLDNYEQYF
D: TRBD2; J: TRBJ2-4; V: TRBV18; size: .; DNA: TGTGCCAGCTCACCGTTTCTCAGGGAGGGCAAAAACATTCAGTACTTC; CDR3: CASSPFLREGKNIQYF
D: .; J: TRBJ1-2; V: TRBV4-3; size: .; DNA: TGCGCCAGCAGCCCCAGGGTAGCTAACTATGGCTACACCTTC; CDR3: CASSPRVANYGYTF